Listed here are 8 T cell receptor beta chains from one sample, sequenced in a study of blood T cell repertoires in COVID-19. The protocol was immunoSEQ multiplex PCR, while the TCRdb copy is restricted to in-frame clones and leaves out a portion. The sample lists more than 95,000 clones, 75% to 90% seen once, with approximately 15% in the top ten. Sequencing was done on a sample of peripheral blood. Source of these receptors: a man aged 45-60 years with acute or convalescent COVID-19.

The rearrangement uses TRBV5-1 and TRBJ2-6; possible D gene TRBD1, 6 bases. The CDR3 covers 15 residues. V shed 4 bases and J shed 0 bases, with 8 bases lying between them. Germline V gives CDR1 SGHRS, CDR2 YFSETQ. CDR3 DNA sequence: TGCGCCAGCAGCACAGGGAGCTCTGGGGCCAACGTCCTGACTTTC. The encoded protein is CASSTGSSGANVLTF. Looking up the rest from reference TRBV5-1 and TRBJ2-6 gives the full variable domain: KAGVTQTPRYLIKTRGQQVTLSCSPISGHRSVSWYQQTPGQGLQFLFEYFSETQRNKGNFPGRFSGRQFSNSRSEMNVSTLELGDSALYLCASSTGSSGANVLTFGAGSRLTVL.

The rearrangement joins TRBV11-2 to TRBJ1-1; 9 bases are shared with TRBD1. The junction had 4 bases not matched to a gene; V was cut back by 5 bases and J by 0 bases. This CDR3 is built from 15 residues. Per the germline V gene, CDR1 is SGHAT and CDR2 is FQNNGV. The CDR3 loop is CASSPRQGVNTEAFF. In DNA, the CDR3 is TGTGCCAGCAGCCCCCGACAGGGGGTGAACACTGAAGCTTTCTTT. Variable domain in full (rest from reference TRBV11-2 and TRBJ1-1): EAGVAQSPRYKIIEKRQSVAFWCNPISGHATLYWYQQILGQGPKLLIQFQNNGVVDDSQLPKDRFSAERLKGVDSTLKIQPAKLEDSAVYLCASSPRQGVNTEAFFGQGTRLTVV.

This clone appeared once. V is TRBV10-2 and J is TRBJ1-6, with 10 bases fitting TRBD1. This CDR3 region has 13 residues. Trimming removed 6 bases from V and 8 bases from J; junction bases left unmatched: 1. The germline gives CDR1 WSHSY, CDR2 SAAADI. The CDR3 sequence is CASRGQGYSPLHF. As DNA, the CDR3 is TGCGCCAGCAGGGGACAGGGGTATTCACCCCTCCACTTT.

The chain joins TRBV12-3 or TRBV12-4 to TRBJ1-1; D gene ambiguous. The CDR3 length is 13 residues. Trimming removed 3 bases from V and 2 bases from J, with 7 bases in between. CDR3 nucleotides: TGTGCCAGCAGTTTTCAGTCAAACACTGAAGCTTTCTTT. Translating gives CASSFQSNTEAFF.

This sequence joins TRBV19 and TRBJ2-1; TRBD2 matches 10 bases. Germline V lookup: CDR1 LNHDA, CDR2 SQIVND (reference sequence). Germline trimming cut 7 bases from V and 2 bases from J; bases unmatched to any gene: 8. This CDR3 is 16 amino acids long. The CDR3 nucleotides are TGTGCCAGTACCCCAACTAGCGGGGCAGCCTACAATGAGCAGTTCTTC. It specifies CASTPTSGAAYNEQFF.

The CDR3: CASSQDRGQPQHF. The CDR3 DNA is TGTGCCAGCAGCCAAGACCGGGGTCAGCCCCAGCATTTT. J is TRBJ1-5 and V is TRBV3-1 (or the pseudogene TRBV3-2); no reliable D call. Germline V gives CDR1 LGHDT, CDR2 YNNKEL (reference sequence). Trimming pared 0 bases from V and 6 bases from J, leaving 6 bases between. CDR3 length equals 13 residues.

The chain employs TRBV15 and TRBJ2-2, with 9 bases aligning to TRBD1. CDR3 length: 19 amino acids. The germline V gene has CDR1 LNHNV and CDR2 YYDKDF (reference sequence). The V gene end was trimmed by 0 bases and the J gene end by 1 base; junction bases not matched to a gene: 9. CDR3 nucleotides: TGTGCCACCAGCAGAGATATTCCTGGGACAGGGAGGAACACCGGGGAGCTGTTTTTT. It is translated as CATSRDIPGTGRNTGELFF.

This chain uses TRBV5-4 with TRBJ1-2; 9 nucleotides match TRBD1. The CDR3 runs to 16 residues. Germline-derived CDR1 and CDR2 are SGHNT and YYREEE (reference sequence). The V gene end was trimmed by 4 bases and the J gene end by 3 bases; junction bases not matched to a gene: 10. The CDR3 protein is CASSPGGTGIDYGYTF. The CDR3 DNA is TGTGCCAGCAGCCCTGGCGGGACAGGGATTGACTATGGCTACACCTTC.